Shown below are 9 T cell receptor beta chains from a single sample sequenced in a study of shared clonotypes between healthy human individuals. The method was immunoSEQ multiplex PCR; TCRdb's version includes in-frame clones alone and lacks a portion of them. Of fewer than 2.5 million clones listed, 93% are singletons. The sequenced material came from naive CD4+ T cells from PBMCs. The subset is: CD45RA+ positively selected. The origin of the receptors is a man aged 18 to 35 in good health. Some clones in this sample may be carry-over from other donors' samples.

This sequence joins TRBV7-9 and TRBJ2-7; perhaps TRBD1 as D (5 bases). CDR1 SEHNR and CDR2 FQNEAQ come from the germline V gene (reference sequence). The CDR3 totals 13 residues. V was trimmed by 0 bases and J by 9 bases, leaving 12 bases between them. The CDR3 coding sequence is TGTGCCAGCAGCTTAGCGGGCCAGGGTGCGCAGTACTTC. This gives the protein CASSLAGQGAQYF.

The CDR3 region has the DNA TGCGCCAGCAGCCCCCGGGACAGGGAGACGAATGAAAAACTGTTTTTT. This gives the protein CASSPRDRETNEKLFF. The V gene is TRBV5-1, the J gene TRBJ1-4, with TRBD1 matching 9 bases. This CDR3 has 16 amino acids. Unmatched junction bases numbered 9, after V lost 4 bases and J lost 5 bases. Germline V CDR1 and CDR2: SGHRS, YFSETQ.

This chain joins TRBV11-2 and TRBJ2-2; D not certain. The V end lost 3 bases, the J end lost 0 bases, and 11 bases lay between the germline ends. From germline, CDR1 is SGHAT and CDR2 FQNNGV. This CDR3 spans 16 amino acids. The CDR3 nucleotides are TGTGCCAGCAGCTTTTTGGCCGGGTCGAACACCGGGGAGCTGTTTTTT. It yields the protein CASSFLAGSNTGELFF.

This chain links TRBV7-2 with TRBJ2-3; D is ambiguous. With 0 bases removed from V and 2 bases from J, the gap between germline ends came to 9 bases. Per the germline V gene, CDR1 is SGHTA and CDR2 is FQGNSA. The CDR3 runs 15 residues. The CDR3 loop reads CASSLAVEYTDTQYF. CDR3 nucleotide sequence: TGTGCCAGCAGCTTAGCGGTGGAGTACACAGATACGCAGTATTTT.

CDR3 residues: CASSYRGEAQFF. In nucleotides, the CDR3 is TGTGCCAGCAGTTACCGGGGTGAAGCGCAGTTCTTC. The rearrangement links TRBV6-5 to TRBJ2-1; tentatively, D is TRBD2 (5 bases). Between the trimmed V and J ends, which lost 2 bases and 12 bases, there was a span of 11 bases. From germline, CDR1 is MNHEY and CDR2 SVGAGI. This CDR3 region has 12 residues.

The chain employs TRBV2 and TRBJ2-5, with 15 bases identical to TRBD2. Trimming cost V 6 bases and J 5 bases; bases outside gene matches: 7. CDR1 and CDR2 from the germline V gene are SNHLY and FYNNEI. The CDR3 consists of 16 residues. The CDR3 sequence is CASSGTSGRLYETQYF. CDR3 nucleotides: TGTGCCAGCAGCGGGACTAGCGGGAGGCTCTATGAGACCCAGTACTTC.

V is TRBV5-4 and J is TRBJ1-2; D not certain. V lost 0 bases and J 4 bases, leaving 7 bases between the germline ends. The CDR3 spans 13 residues. Germline CDR1 is SGHNT and CDR2 is YYREEE (reference sequence). The CDR3 nucleotides read TGTGCCAGCAGCTTGGATCAGTTCTATGGCTACACCTTC. Its protein product is CASSLDQFYGYTF. Filled out from reference TRBV5-4 and TRBJ1-2, the complete variable domain reads ETGVTQSPTHLIKTRGQQVTLRCSSQSGHNTVSWYQQALGQGPQFIFQYYREEENGRGNFPPRFSGLQFPNYSSELNVNALELDDSALYLCASSLDQFYGYTFGSGTRLTVV.

The table lists this clone with a few counts. J is TRBJ1-1 and V is TRBV7-3; D is unresolved. The CDR3 contains 13 residues. V was clipped by 2 bases and J by 5 bases, with 9 bases between them. Germline V gene lookup returns CDR1 SGHTA and CDR2 FQGTGA. The CDR3 protein is CASSLVVRTEAFF. The CDR3 coding sequence is TGTGCCAGCAGCTTAGTCGTCCGAACTGAAGCTTTCTTT.

The chain is built from TRBV11-3 and TRBJ2-2, with TRBD2 matching over 7 bases. From germline, CDR1 is SGHNT and CDR2 YENEEA. The CDR3 loop spans 15 amino acids. J lost 7 bases, V lost 0 bases, and 5 bases had no gene match. CDR3 protein: CASSLEAGIDGELFF. CDR3 nucleotide sequence: TGTGCCAGCAGCTTAGAAGCGGGAATTGACGGGGAGCTGTTTTTT.